This TCR beta chain was sequenced for a study of CD8+ T cells in alopecia areata. After isolation, RNA underwent reverse transcription to generate cDNA as the sequencing template. Sequenced by immunoSEQ multiplex PCR; TCRdb stores in-frame clones only, minus some. Of hundreds of thousands of clones in the sample, nearly 60% were seen once. Looked up from germline, CDR1 is LGHNA and CDR2 is YNFKEQ. The CDR3 extends over 15 amino acids. The V end lost 4 bases, the J end lost 0 bases, and 12 bases lay between the germline ends. The treatment: oral pan-JAK inhibitor, 5-10 mg twice daily. The material was CD4+ T cells sorted from blood, obtained at week 24, from a patient treated with tofacitinib. This chain joins TRBV4-2 and TRBJ1-2; D not certain. The sequence was collected from a human donor with alopecia areata. CDR3 sequence: CASSPSPISNYGYTF. For the CDR3, the DNA is TGTGCCAGCAGCCCATCCCCTATATCTAACTATGGCTACACCTTC.